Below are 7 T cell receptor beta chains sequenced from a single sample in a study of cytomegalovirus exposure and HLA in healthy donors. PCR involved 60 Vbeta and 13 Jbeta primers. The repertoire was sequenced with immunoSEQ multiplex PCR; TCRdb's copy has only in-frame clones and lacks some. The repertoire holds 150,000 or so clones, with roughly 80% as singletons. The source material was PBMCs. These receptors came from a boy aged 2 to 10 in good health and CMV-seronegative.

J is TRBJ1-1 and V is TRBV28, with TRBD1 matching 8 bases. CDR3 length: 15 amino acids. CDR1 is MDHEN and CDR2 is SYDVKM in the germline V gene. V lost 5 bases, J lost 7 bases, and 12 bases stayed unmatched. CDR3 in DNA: TGTGCCAGCAGTGCCCCGGGACAGGATCTAGGTGAAGCTTTCTTT. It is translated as CASSAPGQDLGEAFF.

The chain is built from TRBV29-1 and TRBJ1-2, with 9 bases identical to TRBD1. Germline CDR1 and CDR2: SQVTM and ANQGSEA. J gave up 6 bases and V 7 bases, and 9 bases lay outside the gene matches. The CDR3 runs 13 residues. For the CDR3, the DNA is TGCAGCGCCCAGACCGGGACAGGGAATGGCTACACCTTC. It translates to CSAQTGTGNGYTF.

The CDR3 here is CASSFGYEQYF. In nucleotides, the CDR3 is TGCGCCAGCAGCTTCGGCTACGAGCAGTACTTC. The rearrangement links TRBV5-1 to TRBJ2-7; D ambiguous. V lost 2 bases, J lost 3 bases, and 3 bases lay in between. The germline V gene encodes CDR1 SGHRS and CDR2 YFSETQ. CDR3 length: 11 residues.

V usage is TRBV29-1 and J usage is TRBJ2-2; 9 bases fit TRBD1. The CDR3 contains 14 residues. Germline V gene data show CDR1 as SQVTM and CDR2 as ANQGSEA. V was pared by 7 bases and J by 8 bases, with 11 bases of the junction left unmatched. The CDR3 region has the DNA TGCAGCGCCGAAGGGGACAGGGTCCCAGGGGAGCTGTTTTTT. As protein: CSAEGDRVPGELFF.

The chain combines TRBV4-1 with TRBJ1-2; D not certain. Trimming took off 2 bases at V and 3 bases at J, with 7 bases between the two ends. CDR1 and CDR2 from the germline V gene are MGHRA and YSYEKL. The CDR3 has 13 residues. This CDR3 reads CASSQQRDYGYTF. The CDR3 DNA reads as TGCGCCAGCAGCCAACAACGGGACTATGGCTACACCTTC.

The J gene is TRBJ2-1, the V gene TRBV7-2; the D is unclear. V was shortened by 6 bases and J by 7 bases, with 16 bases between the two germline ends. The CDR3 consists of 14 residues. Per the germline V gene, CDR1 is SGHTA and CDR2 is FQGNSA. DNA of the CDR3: TGTGCCAGCAGGAATAACAGAGCTGGGAATGAGCAGTTCTTC. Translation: CASRNNRAGNEQFF.

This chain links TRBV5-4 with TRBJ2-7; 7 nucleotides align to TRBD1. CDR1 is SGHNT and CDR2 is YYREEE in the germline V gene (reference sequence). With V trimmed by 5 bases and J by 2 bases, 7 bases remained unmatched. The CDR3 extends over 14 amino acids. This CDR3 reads CASSDRGGAYEQYF. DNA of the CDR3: TGTGCCAGCAGTGATAGAGGGGGCGCCTACGAGCAGTACTTC.